A single sample gave rise to the 7 T cell receptor beta chains below, sequenced in a study of T cell responses to AZD1222 COVID-19 vaccine (dated by TCRdb to 2020 to 2023). The library came from the immunoSEQ multiplex PCR assay. The immuneACCESS repertoire file appears here via TCRdb, limited to in-frame rearrangements. These files lack a portion of the clones; in checked studies, under half of the deficit traces to unresolved V genes, and the cause of the others is not known. This sample comprises some 150,000 clones, 86% of them detected only once. The top ten clonotypes cover approximately 5% of the sample. In the paper's terms, the time point label means: about 28 days (+/-7) after the second vaccine dose. Specimen: peripheral blood, collected 28 days after the second AZD1222 dose. The source of these receptors is an adult who received the AZD1222 COVID-19 vaccine.

The chain links TRBV6-5 to TRBJ2-7, with 12 positions matching TRBD2. This CDR3 has 12 amino acids. J gave up 8 bases and V 8 bases, and 4 bases lay outside the gene matches. The germline V gene has CDR1 MNHEY and CDR2 SVGAGI. CDR3 nucleotides: TGTGCCAGCGGACTAGCGGGGCCTCAGCAGTACTTC. As protein: CASGLAGPQQYF.

V usage is TRBV28 and J usage is TRBJ1-2, with 10 positions matching TRBD1. The trim removed 5 bases at V and 3 bases at J, leaving 9 bases unmatched. Looked up from germline, CDR1 is MDHEN and CDR2 is SYDVKM. The CDR3 contains 16 residues. CDR3 sequence (DNA): TGTGCCAGCAGTCCCCCAGGACAGGGGGTCTACTATGGCTACACCTTC. Protein product: CASSPPGQGVYYGYTF.

V and J are TRBV28 and TRBJ2-3; the D gene is possibly TRBD2 (6 bases). Germline CDR1 is MDHEN and CDR2 is SYDVKM. Trimming stripped 6 bases from V and 5 bases from J, with 12 bases between. This CDR3 is 13 amino acids long. This chain's CDR3 is CASSMGGGDTQYF. CDR3 nucleotides: TGTGCCAGCAGCATGGGGGGAGGAGATACGCAGTATTTT.

The chain employs TRBV6-5 and TRBJ1-2, with D perhaps TRBD1 (5 bases). V gave up 2 bases and J gave up 7 bases, with 11 bases separating them. The germline V gene encodes CDR1 MNHEY and CDR2 SVGAGI. The CDR3 totals 13 residues. The CDR3 sequence: CASSYDSYGGYTF. The CDR3 DNA reads as TGTGCCAGCAGTTACGACAGCTATGGTGGCTACACCTTC.

Only a few counts were recorded for this clone. V usage is TRBV18 and J usage is TRBJ1-3; D remains unclear. The ends were cut back, 3 bases at V and 1 base at J, with 19 bases in the middle. The germline V gene encodes CDR1 KGHSH and CDR2 LQKENI. The CDR3 has 18 amino acids. The CDR3 DNA reads as TGTGCCAGCTCACCGTCGGGTCCCCTTACAGCGTCTGGAAACACCATATATTTT. Protein product: CASSPSGPLTASGNTIYF.

The V and J genes are TRBV27 and TRBJ1-6; D not certain. This CDR3 contains 13 residues. The V end was cut by 1 base, the J end by 8 bases, with 6 bases between. In germline, CDR1 is MNHEY, CDR2 SMNVEV (reference sequence). CDR3 sequence: CASSLFPDSPLHF. The CDR3 bases are TGTGCCAGCAGTTTATTTCCGGATTCACCCCTCCACTTT.

The chain has TRBV5-8 and TRBJ2-5, with 13 bases identical to TRBD2. The CDR3 is 17 amino acids. V was pared by 4 bases and J by 5 bases, with 11 bases of the junction left unmatched. Germline CDR1 and CDR2: SGHTS and YDEGEE. CDR3 region: CASSQGTSGISSETQYF. The DNA for the CDR3 is TGTGCCAGCAGCCAGGGGACTAGCGGGATCTCCTCGGAGACCCAGTACTTC. The full variable domain, completed using reference TRBV5-8 and TRBJ2-5, is EAGVTQSPTHLIKTRGQQATLRCSPISGHTSVYWYQQALGLGLQFLLWYDEGEERNRGNFPPRFSGRQFPNYSSELNVNALELEDSALYLCASSQGTSGISSETQYFGPGTRLLVL.